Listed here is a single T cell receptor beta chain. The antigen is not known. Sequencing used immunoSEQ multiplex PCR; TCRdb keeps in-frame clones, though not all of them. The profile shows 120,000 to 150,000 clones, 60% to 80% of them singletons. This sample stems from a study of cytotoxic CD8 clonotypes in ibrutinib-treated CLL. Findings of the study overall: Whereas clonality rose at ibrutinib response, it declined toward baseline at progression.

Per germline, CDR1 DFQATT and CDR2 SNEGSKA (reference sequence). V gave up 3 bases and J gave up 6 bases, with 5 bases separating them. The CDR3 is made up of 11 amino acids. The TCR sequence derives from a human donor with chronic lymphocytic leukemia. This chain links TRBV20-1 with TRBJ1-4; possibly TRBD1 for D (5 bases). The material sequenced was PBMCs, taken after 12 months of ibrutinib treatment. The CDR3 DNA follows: TGCAGTGCTAGGACAGATGAAAAACTGTTTTTT. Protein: CSARTDEKLFF.